What follows are 20 T cell receptor beta chains derived from one specimen sequenced in a study of blood T cells in healthy people across ages. Next came a second PCR, run for roughly 6 to 11 cycles, which used a sample-barcoded 5' primer along with a J-beta primer mix. MiXCR was run by TCRdb on the 5' RACE reads, yielding one entry per CDR3 protein. The sample shows roughly 900,000 distinct CDR3 sequences, about 44% of them seen only once. Sample: blood. The receptors here all came from a man aged 25 to 40 in good health.

This clonotype has only a few counts. The V and J genes are TRBV2 and TRBJ1-2, with D perhaps matching TRBD1 (5 bases). Germline V gene lookup returns CDR1 SNHLY and CDR2 FYNNEI. V gave up 3 bases and J gave up 4 bases, with 12 bases separating them. The CDR3 has 14 amino acids. This CDR3 is CASSEMTVSYGYTF. For the CDR3, the DNA is TGTGCCAGCAGTGAGATGACAGTTTCCTATGGCTACACCTTC.

This clonotype has a single count. This chain joins TRBV9 and TRBJ1-2; D might be TRBD1 (6 bases). Germline-derived CDR1 and CDR2 are SGDLS and YYNGEE. This CDR3 comprises 14 residues. Trimming removed 3 bases from V and 5 bases from J, with 14 bases in between. CDR3 nucleotide sequence: TGTGCCAGCAGCGCCCTCGGGACAAGTTATGGCTACACCTTC. Translating gives CASSALGTSYGYTF.

A note on this clonotype: This may arise from a read error, as a much more abundant clone is one base away. CDR3 coding DNA: TGTGCCAGCAGTGAATGGCGCGAGGGAGGAGATACGCAGTATTTT. It codes for CASSEWREGGDTQYF. The V call is TRBV6-1, the J call TRBJ2-3, with D tentatively TRBD2 (6 bases). The CDR3 spans 15 residues. V gave up 2 bases and J gave up 5 bases, with 14 bases separating them. The germline V gene encodes CDR1 MNHNS and CDR2 SASEGT.

The sample holds a few counts of this clonotype. V and J are TRBV7-2 and TRBJ2-7; 7 bases map to TRBD1. V lost 1 base to trimming and J lost 6 bases; unmatched junction nucleotides: 6. Germline loops: CDR1 SGHTA, CDR2 FQGNSA. This CDR3 has 14 residues. CDR3 in amino acids: CASSLEGASREQYF. CDR3 DNA: TGTGCCAGCAGCTTAGAGGGGGCGTCTCGCGAGCAGTACTTC.

The gene calls are TRBV9 and TRBJ1-2; a possible D gene is TRBD1 (6 bases). Trimming took off 3 bases at V and 6 bases at J, with 15 bases between the two ends. Looked up from germline, CDR1 is SGDLS and CDR2 is YYNGEE. There are 14 residues in the CDR3. CDR3 coding DNA: TGTGCCAGCAGCGAGAGGGGGGACCCTGATGGCTACACCTTC. Its protein product is CASSERGDPDGYTF.

This clonotype was observed a handful of times. J is TRBJ1-2 and V is TRBV20-1; D not resolved. Trimming took 6 bases from V and 12 from J, leaving 11 bases between them. The CDR3 has 9 amino acids. CDR1 DFQATT and CDR2 SNEGSKA come from the germline V gene (reference sequence). The CDR3 DNA reads as TGCAGTGCAGGTGTGGTCCACACCTTC. Amino acid sequence: CSAGVVHTF.

With respect to this clonotype: An end of the junction does not agree with germline; a read error may underlie this. This chain links TRBV24-1 with TRBJ2-1; 10 bases align to TRBD2. Germline CDR1 and CDR2: KGHDR and SFDVKD. The CDR3 contains 17 residues. CDR3 residues: CATGDSLKGLAGDGQFF. The CDR3 DNA reads as TGTGCCACCGGTGATTCACTAAAAGGGCTAGCGGGAGATGGGCAGTTCTTC.

The V and J genes are TRBV29-1 and TRBJ1-1, with 7 positions matching TRBD1. Germline CDR1 SQVTM, CDR2 ANQGSEA. This CDR3 is built from 13 residues. Trimming at V came to 6 bases and at J to 0 bases, leaving 4 bases not matched to a gene. The CDR3, as DNA: TGCAGCGTCGGGGACAGTTTGAACACTGAAGCTTTCTTT. Translated, it gives CSVGDSLNTEAFF. Supplemented by reference TRBV29-1 and TRBJ1-1, the full variable domain reads SAVISQKPSRDICQRGTSLTIQCQVDSQVTMMFWYRQQPGQSLTLIATANQGSEATYESGFVIDKFPISRPNLTFSTLTVSNMSPEDSSIYLCSVGDSLNTEAFFGQGTRLTVV.

This clonotype was counted a few times. CDR3 region: CASSQGTKRQGLAETQYF. As DNA, the CDR3 is TGTGCCAGCAGCCAAGGAACGAAGAGACAGGGGTTAGCGGAGACCCAGTACTTC. V is TRBV4-2 and J is TRBJ2-5; 8 bases fit TRBD1. Germline loops: CDR1 LGHNA, CDR2 YNFKEQ. V was clipped by 1 base and J by 5 bases; unmatched bases: 15. CDR3 length: 18 amino acids.

The CDR3 nucleotides read TGTGCCAGCAGTCGGGGGGACCTCACAGATACGCAGTATTTT. Translation gives CASSRGDLTDTQYF. The chain recombines TRBV2 with TRBJ2-3, with 7 bases lining up with TRBD2. V shed 5 bases, J shed 2 bases, and the junction held 4 bases outside the gene matches. CDR1 is SNHLY, CDR2 FYNNEI, per germline. The CDR3 sequence is 14 residues long.

The V and J genes are TRBV20-1 and TRBJ1-1; tentative D call: TRBD1 (5 bases). V shed 0 bases and J shed 2 bases, with 16 bases lying between them. The CDR3 covers 16 residues. The V gene's germline CDR1 is DFQATT and CDR2 SNEGSKA (reference sequence). The CDR3 loop is CSARDPGRALNTEAFF. The CDR3 bases are TGCAGTGCTAGAGACCCGGGCAGGGCCCTAAACACTGAAGCTTTCTTT.

This sequence joins TRBV29-1 and TRBJ2-7, with D possibly matching TRBD1 (6 bases). This CDR3 is built from 13 residues. The V and J ends lost 4 bases and 4 bases respectively, with 14 bases between them. From germline, CDR1 is SQVTM and CDR2 ANQGSEA. The CDR3 DNA reads as TGCAGCGTTGGTGAGGGGGAAATGTACGAGCAGTACTTC. Its protein product is CSVGEGEMYEQYF.

This chain connects TRBV7-9 to TRBJ2-5, with no clear D. This CDR3 has 12 residues. Germline values: CDR1 SEHNR, CDR2 FQNEAQ (reference sequence). Trimming took off 7 bases at V and 4 bases at J, with 10 bases between the two ends. The CDR3 coding sequence is TGTGCCAGCAACTCTCTGGTAGAGACCCAGTACTTC. Translation gives CASNSLVETQYF.

The CDR3 spells CASSPRWEGNYGYTF. The CDR3 DNA is TGCGCCAGCAGCCCCCGCTGGGAGGGGAACTATGGCTACACCTTC. The chain couples TRBV4-1 to TRBJ1-2, with D perhaps TRBD1 (5 bases). CDR1 and CDR2 from the germline V gene are MGHRA and YSYEKL. Trimming left V 4 bases short and J 2 bases short, with 14 bases between. The CDR3 consists of 15 residues.

V gene TRBV3-1 combines with J gene TRBJ2-7; TRBD2 agrees at 8 bases. Looked up from germline, CDR1 is LGHDT and CDR2 is YNNKEL (reference sequence). CDR3 length: 15 residues. V lost 4 bases, J lost 3 bases, and 8 bases stayed unmatched. This chain's CDR3 is CASSPWDGGVYEQYF. The DNA of the CDR3 is TGTGCCAGCAGCCCGTGGGACGGGGGGGTCTACGAGCAGTACTTC.

The V and J genes are TRBV5-1 and TRBJ2-1; 7 bases align to TRBD1. Germline V lookup: CDR1 SGHRS, CDR2 YFSETQ. V lost 5 bases, J lost 14 bases, and 7 bases stayed unmatched. The CDR3 spans 11 residues. The CDR3 DNA follows: TGCGCCAGCAGGCATGGGACAGAGGAGTTCTTC. This sequence encodes CASRHGTEEFF.

This chain connects TRBV20-1 to TRBJ1-2, with D possibly being TRBD1 (5 bases). Trimming took off 0 bases at V and 2 bases at J, with 7 bases between the two ends. The CDR3 contains 13 residues. The germline V gene encodes CDR1 DFQATT and CDR2 SNEGSKA (reference sequence). The CDR3 here is CSARDAGNYGYTF. The CDR3 region has the DNA TGCAGTGCTAGAGACGCAGGGAACTATGGCTACACCTTC.

This clonotype was counted between two and nine times. This chain links TRBV28 with TRBJ1-4; TRBD1 agrees at 12 bases. Germline V lookup: CDR1 MDHEN, CDR2 SYDVKM. CDR3 length: 20 residues. V lost 2 bases, J lost 4 bases, and 14 bases stayed unmatched. The CDR3 DNA follows: TGTGCCAGCAGTTTAATCCGGGACAGGGGGCCTAAGAGAGTTAATGAAAAACTGTTTTTT. As protein: CASSLIRDRGPKRVNEKLFF.

The chain couples TRBV5-1 to TRBJ1-5; maybe TRBD1 (5 bases). Between the trimmed V and J ends, which lost 0 bases and 5 bases, there was a span of 12 bases. CDR3 length equals 15 residues. CDR1 and CDR2 from the germline V gene are SGHRS and YFSETQ. The DNA for the CDR3 is TGCGCCAGCAGCTTGGACGGAATGGGGGATCAGCCCCAGCATTTT. This sequence encodes CASSLDGMGDQPQHF.

In the case of this clonotype: This may be a read error: a much more frequent sequence differs by one nucleotide. V is TRBV4-1 and J is TRBJ2-5; no reliable D call. CDR1 MGHRA and CDR2 YSYEKL come from the germline V gene. CDR3 size: 14 residues. CDR3 amino acids: CASRMELNQETRYF. CDR3 in DNA: TGCGCCAGCAGGATGGAGCTTAACCAAGAGACCCGGTACTTC.